The 13 T cell receptor beta chains in this list originate from one sample, sequenced in a study of cytomegalovirus exposure and HLA in healthy donors. The PCR was carried out with 60 Vbeta primers and 13 Jbeta primers. Assay used: immunoSEQ multiplex PCR; TCRdb lists only in-frame clones, some missing. The sample contains 150,000 to 200,000 clones, 70% to 80% of which appear only once. Sequencing was carried out using PBMCs. The receptors were sampled from a female donor in good health and CMV-seronegative.

The V gene is TRBV7-2, the J gene TRBJ2-7; 9 bases fit TRBD2. The CDR3 contains 15 residues. Germline V gives CDR1 SGHTA, CDR2 FQGNSA. Losses at the gene ends were 7 bases for V and 6 bases for J; bases not matched to a gene: 13. The CDR3 sequence is CASTTWGGRAGEQYF. For the CDR3, the DNA is TGTGCCAGCACTACATGGGGCGGGAGGGCCGGCGAGCAGTACTTC.

This clone appeared a few times. The chain combines TRBV18 with TRBJ1-2, with D possibly matching TRBD1 (5 bases). Germline-derived CDR1 and CDR2 are KGHSH and LQKENI. Trimming left V 3 bases short and J 1 base short, with 6 bases between. The CDR3 length is 13 residues. CDR3 sequence (DNA): TGTGCCAGCTCACCGGACATTAACTATGGCTACACCTTC. Residues: CASSPDINYGYTF.

This chain links TRBV15 with TRBJ2-5; D is perhaps TRBD1 (5 bases). CDR1 is LNHNV, CDR2 YYDKDF, per germline (reference sequence). Trimming cost V 5 bases and J 2 bases, with 18 bases left between them. There are 16 residues in the CDR3. The CDR3 sequence: CATSAMGLGPQETQYF. CDR3 DNA sequence: TGTGCCACCAGCGCAATGGGGCTGGGGCCTCAAGAGACCCAGTACTTC.

This clone was observed a few times. The V gene is TRBV4-3, the J gene TRBJ2-2; D perhaps matches TRBD2 (5 bases). Trimming cost V 4 bases and J 5 bases, with 14 bases left between them. CDR3 length equals 15 residues. The germline CDR1 and CDR2 sequences are LGHNA and YSLEER. The CDR3 reads CASSPNRGWTGELFF. The CDR3 bases are TGCGCCAGCAGCCCGAATCGGGGATGGACCGGGGAGCTGTTTTTT.

The chain links TRBV5-6 to TRBJ1-2; D ambiguous. Looked up from germline, CDR1 is SGHDT and CDR2 is YYEEEE. The CDR3 runs 16 residues. V was clipped by 1 base and J by 2 bases, with 15 bases between them. The CDR3 DNA follows: TGTGCCAGCAGCTTGTTTGGCAGGTCTCTCAACTATGGCTACACCTTC. Its protein is CASSLFGRSLNYGYTF.

This chain links TRBV25-1 with TRBJ2-5; D is perhaps TRBD2 (6 bases). CDR3 length: 16 residues. The V gene lost 2 bases and the J gene lost 6 bases, with 19 bases spanning the gap. Germline V lookup: CDR1 MGHDK, CDR2 SYGVNS. The CDR3 here is CASSEGSGLGGQTQYF. The CDR3 DNA reads as TGTGCCAGCAGTGAAGGTTCAGGGCTCGGGGGACAGACCCAGTACTTC.

This chain uses TRBV19 with TRBJ2-5, with 9 bases aligning to TRBD1. CDR3 length equals 14 residues. CDR1 is LNHDA and CDR2 is SQIVND in the germline V gene (reference sequence). V shed 5 bases and J 6 bases; nucleotides not matched to a gene: 7. The CDR3 loop is CASSVTGGGQTQYF. The CDR3 bases are TGTGCCAGTAGTGTAACAGGGGGCGGCCAGACCCAGTACTTC.

The chain uses TRBV6-5 and TRBJ1-5; possible D gene TRBD1, 6 bases. Germline CDR1 reads MNHEY; CDR2 reads SVGAGI. V lost 0 bases to trimming and J lost 4 bases, with 7 bases between them. The CDR3 is 14 amino acids. The CDR3 loop reads CASSYSRGNQPQHF. DNA of the CDR3: TGTGCCAGCAGTTACTCTAGGGGGAATCAGCCCCAGCATTTT.

This chain uses TRBV18 with TRBJ2-5; D is possibly TRBD1 (6 bases). V dropped 2 bases and J dropped 2 bases, with 6 bases sitting between them. The germline gives CDR1 KGHSH, CDR2 LQKENI. This CDR3 is built from 13 residues. The CDR3 DNA follows: TGTGCCAGCTCACCAACAGGGCAAGAGACCCAGTACTTC. Translated, it gives CASSPTGQETQYF.

The CDR3 DNA follows: TGTGCCAGCAGTTTACAGGGTGTGGGCGAAAAACTGTTTTTT. It specifies CASSLQGVGEKLFF. The chain employs TRBV27 and TRBJ1-4; tentative D call: TRBD1 (5 bases). Germline V gene sequence: CDR1 MNHEY, CDR2 SMNVEV (reference sequence). The CDR3 is 14 amino acids. Trimming left V 2 bases short and J 8 bases short, with 12 bases between.

The chain recombines TRBV6-1 with TRBJ1-1, with unresolved D. The CDR3 runs to 14 residues. Trimming took 7 bases from V and 0 from J, leaving 12 bases between them. In germline, CDR1 is MNHNS, CDR2 SASEGT. The CDR3 region is CASKDGGMNTEAFF. In nucleotides, the CDR3 is TGTGCCAGCAAAGACGGAGGCATGAACACTGAAGCTTTCTTT.

The chain is built from TRBV28 and TRBJ1-2; tentatively, D is TRBD1 (6 bases). This CDR3 is built from 13 residues. Trimming removed 6 bases from V and 4 bases from J, with 12 bases in between. Germline CDR1 and CDR2: MDHEN and SYDVKM. The CDR3 sequence: CASSSDSTYGYTF. The DNA of the CDR3 is TGTGCCAGCAGCTCGGACAGCACCTATGGCTACACCTTC.

The chain couples TRBV7-6 to TRBJ2-2; TRBD1 might be the D (6 bases). The V gene's germline CDR1 is SGHVS and CDR2 FNYEAQ. Trimming removed 3 bases from V and 6 bases from J, with 11 bases in between. The CDR3 sequence is 14 residues long. CDR3 in DNA: TGTGCCAGCAGCTTGGACAGCTCTTCCGGGGAGCTGTTTTTT. Translation: CASSLDSSSGELFF.